This T cell receptor beta chain came from a study of early T cells in non-severe SARS-CoV-2 infection. Via MiXCR, TCRdb re-called the 5' RACE reads, giving one row per CDR3 protein. The sample holds 80,000 to 95,000 distinct CDR3 sequences, approximately 14% seen once. Deletions cut 3 bases from V and 6 bases from J, with 9 bases between. This CDR3 is built from 13 residues. Germline CDR1 and CDR2: SGHDN and FVKESK. The chain joins TRBV14 to TRBJ1-5; the D gene is possibly TRBD1 (5 bases). This sequence was found in an adult who was a healthcare worker with PCR-confirmed SARS-CoV-2 infection or an uninfected control (not recorded which). The material sequenced was whole blood. CDR3 sequence (DNA): TGTGCCAGCAGCCAGGGACGCGGTCAGCCCCAGCATTTT. Translating gives CASSQGRGQPQHF.